Listed here are 26 T cell receptor beta chains from one sample, sequenced in a study of technical replicates of blood from a few donors. The data were produced by immunoSEQ multiplex PCR, yet TCRdb's version contains in-frame clones alone and is incomplete. The data show roughly 93,000 clones, nearly 97% seen once. Sequencing was carried out using T cells isolated from PBMCs. The receptors here all came from a human donor in good health.

V gene TRBV13 combines with J gene TRBJ2-7, with D unclear. Trimming pared 2 bases from V and 5 bases from J, leaving 13 bases between. Germline values: CDR1 PRHDT, CDR2 FYEKMQ (reference sequence). The CDR3 runs to 14 residues. The CDR3 here is CASSLSLVRNEQYF. Written as DNA, the CDR3 is TGTGCCAGCAGCTTATCCCTAGTTCGTAACGAGCAGTACTTC. Variable domain in full (rest from reference TRBV13 and TRBJ2-7): AAGVIQSPRHLIKEKRETATLKCYPIPRHDTVYWYQQGPGQDPQFLISFYEKMQSDKGSIPDRFSAQQFSDYHSELNMSSLELGDSALYFCASSLSLVRNEQYFGPGTRLTVT.

The chain couples TRBV30 to TRBJ1-1, with D unresolved. Trimming took off 0 bases at V and 3 bases at J, with 11 bases between the two ends. Germline CDR1 is GTSNPN and CDR2 is SVGIG (reference sequence). There are 14 residues in the CDR3. CDR3 coding DNA: TGTGCCTGGAGTGTACTCGGCGGGGACACTGAAGCTTTCTTT. Encoded protein: CAWSVLGGDTEAFF.

V and J are TRBV27 and TRBJ2-3; a possible D gene is TRBD2 (6 bases). This CDR3 has 14 residues. Germline loops: CDR1 MNHEY, CDR2 SMNVEV (reference sequence). With 7 bases removed from V and 2 bases from J, the gap between germline ends came to 13 bases. CDR3 loop: CASMAGLTTDTQYF. As DNA, the CDR3 is TGTGCCAGCATGGCGGGGCTGACCACAGATACGCAGTATTTT.

V gene TRBV10-3 combines with J gene TRBJ2-7, with D unresolved. This CDR3 has 14 amino acids. CDR1 is ENHRY and CDR2 is SYGVKD in the germline V gene. V was pared by 4 bases and J by 0 bases, with 10 bases between. The CDR3 nucleotides read TGTGCCATCAGTGCCCTTGGCAGCTCCTACGAGCAGTACTTC. Amino acids: CAISALGSSYEQYF.

This rearrangement joins TRBV6-1 to TRBJ2-6, with D uncertain. V lost 11 bases, J lost 1 base, and 9 bases lay in between. Germline assignment: CDR1 MNHNS and CDR2 SASEGT. The CDR3 is made up of 13 amino acids. In DNA, the CDR3 is TGTGCCGGCGGCGCGTCTGGGGCCAACGTCCTGACTTTC. Translation gives CAGGASGANVLTF.

J is TRBJ1-2 and V is TRBV6-5; 8 bases are a match to TRBD1. CDR1 and CDR2 (germline): MNHEY, SVGAGI. CDR3 size: 15 residues. The V and J ends lost 6 bases and 4 bases, in that order; junction bases with no gene match: 10. The CDR3 DNA reads TGTGCCAGCAGCCGGCAGGTGGACAGGGCCTATGGCTACACCTTC. Protein sequence: CASSRQVDRAYGYTF.

This clone appeared a single time. The genes are TRBV6-5 and TRBJ2-3; TRBD1 is a possible D gene (5 bases). The CDR3 loop spans 14 amino acids. The V end lost 2 bases, the J end lost 4 bases, and 10 bases lay between the germline ends. The germline V gene has CDR1 MNHEY and CDR2 SVGAGI. The CDR3 DNA is TGTGCCAGCAGTTACCGCAGGGCCGCAGATACGCAGTATTTT. Amino acids: CASSYRRAADTQYF.

The chain recombines TRBV6-5 with TRBJ1-2; maybe TRBD1 (6 bases). Between the trimmed V and J ends, which lost 6 bases and 5 bases, there was a span of 19 bases. This CDR3 contains 15 residues. In germline, CDR1 is MNHEY, CDR2 SVGAGI. The CDR3 DNA is TGTGCCAGCAGCCCCATCAGGGGAAAGGATTATGGCTACACCTTC. Encoded protein: CASSPIRGKDYGYTF.

This chain links TRBV29-1 with TRBJ2-5; D perhaps matches TRBD2 (6 bases). V was shortened by 6 bases and J by 3 bases, with 14 bases between the two germline ends. The germline V gene encodes CDR1 SQVTM and CDR2 ANQGSEA. The CDR3 spans 13 residues. Here the CDR3 reads CSVAGTQKETQYF. CDR3 DNA: TGCAGCGTAGCCGGGACTCAGAAAGAGACCCAGTACTTC.

A word on this clone: A junction boundary mismatches the germline segment, possibly from a read error. V gene TRBV19 combines with J gene TRBJ2-1, with TRBD1 matching over 9 bases. Germline V CDR1 and CDR2: LNHDA, SQIVND (reference sequence). The length of the CDR3 is 12 residues. The CDR3 loop is CASSQTGGASVF. In nucleotides, the CDR3 is TGTGCCAGTAGTCAAACAGGGGGCGCTTCGGTCTTC.

V is TRBV5-5 and J is TRBJ1-5; D gene ambiguous. The CDR3 is made up of 15 amino acids. CDR1 is SGHKS and CDR2 is YYEKEE in the germline V gene (reference sequence). The V end lost 0 bases, the J end lost 0 bases, and 7 bases lay between the germline ends. The CDR3 spells CASSLAYYSNQPQHF. The DNA for the CDR3 is TGTGCCAGCAGCTTGGCCTATTATAGCAATCAGCCCCAGCATTTT.

The rearrangement joins TRBV10-3 to TRBJ1-4; 7 bases line up with TRBD1. The CDR3 runs 13 residues. The V gene's germline CDR1 is ENHRY and CDR2 SYGVKD. The ends lost 10 bases at V and 8 bases at J; junction bases unmatched: 10. CDR3 bases: TGTGCCACCTCTCCACAGGGGCGGGAAAAACTGTTTTTT. Amino acid sequence: CATSPQGREKLFF.

The rearrangement joins TRBV5-4 to TRBJ2-5; 7 bases agree with TRBD1. J lost 2 bases, V lost 4 bases, and 14 bases had no gene match. Germline V gives CDR1 SGHNT, CDR2 YYREEE (reference sequence). The CDR3 is made up of 17 amino acids. DNA for the CDR3: TGTGCCAGCAGCCTAAGACAGACAGGGAGAGGGCAAGAGACCCAGTACTTC. This gives the protein CASSLRQTGRGQETQYF.

This chain links TRBV19 with TRBJ1-1; the match to TRBD1 covers 11 bases. Germline CDR1 and CDR2: LNHDA and SQIVND (reference sequence). The CDR3 is 17 residues long. Losses at the gene ends were 5 bases for V and 5 bases for J; bases not matched to a gene: 13. The CDR3 loop is CASSQRTGGLLRTEAFF. CDR3 nucleotide sequence: TGTGCCAGTAGTCAGAGGACAGGGGGCCTACTGAGGACTGAAGCTTTCTTT.

The chain is built from TRBV28 and TRBJ2-7; 10 bases are shared with TRBD2. After removal of 5 bases from V and 2 bases from J, the junction contained 9 bases not matched to a gene. The germline V gene has CDR1 MDHEN and CDR2 SYDVKM. This CDR3 comprises 16 residues. The chain's CDR3 is CASSAILAGDAYEQYF. CDR3 bases: TGTGCCAGCAGTGCTATTCTAGCGGGGGATGCCTACGAGCAGTACTTC.

The genes are TRBV14 and TRBJ2-7, with D perhaps TRBD1 (5 bases). Trimming removed 1 base at V and 3 bases at J, with 7 bases between. Germline CDR1 is SGHDN and CDR2 is FVKESK. This CDR3 is built from 13 residues. CDR3 protein: CASSQVTDYEQYF. DNA for the CDR3: TGTGCCAGCAGCCAAGTGACAGACTACGAGCAGTACTTC.

This chain joins TRBV11-3 and TRBJ1-6; D perhaps matches TRBD1 (5 bases). The CDR3 totals 14 residues. V lost 5 bases to trimming and J lost 9 bases, with 14 bases between them. CDR1 is SGHNT, CDR2 YENEEA, per germline. The CDR3 here is CASSQRQRGSPLHF. The DNA of the CDR3 is TGTGCCAGCAGCCAGAGACAGCGGGGTTCACCCCTCCACTTT.

The rearrangement joins TRBV28 to TRBJ2-3, with D possibly matching TRBD1 (6 bases). The CDR3 has 12 amino acids. In germline, CDR1 is MDHEN, CDR2 SYDVKM. V was clipped by 8 bases and J by 5 bases, with 11 bases between them. The CDR3, as DNA: TGTGCCAGCTCAGGGGTGGGAGATACGCAGTATTTT. It yields the protein CASSGVGDTQYF.

A single count supports this clone. The rearrangement joins TRBV5-5 to TRBJ2-7; TRBD2 might be the D (5 bases). V lost 4 bases, J lost 5 bases, and 13 bases lay in between. This CDR3 has 13 residues. The V gene's germline CDR1 is SGHKS and CDR2 YYEKEE (reference sequence). The CDR3 sequence is CASSPAGADEQYF. In DNA, the CDR3 is TGTGCCAGCAGCCCGGCGGGTGCGGACGAGCAGTACTTC.

The rearrangement joins TRBV7-9 to TRBJ2-3; 8 nucleotides match TRBD2. CDR3 length: 14 amino acids. With 5 bases clipped from V and 0 bases from J, the junction kept 1 base outside the gene matches. Looked up from germline, CDR1 is SEHNR and CDR2 is FQNEAQ (reference sequence). The CDR3 bases are TGTGCCAGCAGCCCTAGCGGGAGCACAGATACGCAGTATTTT. Translation gives CASSPSGSTDTQYF.

The chain links TRBV18 to TRBJ2-7, with 7 bases lining up with TRBD1. The length of the CDR3 is 15 residues. Germline CDR1 KGHSH, CDR2 LQKENI. V lost 3 bases and J lost 0; bases outside the gene matches: 5. This CDR3 reads CASSPPGQPSYEQYF. CDR3 nucleotide sequence: TGTGCCAGCTCACCGCCGGGACAGCCCTCCTACGAGCAGTACTTC.

V and J are TRBV7-9 and TRBJ1-1; D gene ambiguous. Deletions cut 0 bases from V and 4 bases from J, with 9 bases between. The CDR3 loop spans 14 amino acids. Per the germline V gene, CDR1 is SEHNR and CDR2 is FQNEAQ (reference sequence). In nucleotides, the CDR3 is TGTGCCAGCAGCTTAGCCGGACTCACCACTGAAGCTTTCTTT. It translates to CASSLAGLTTEAFF.

The chain carries TRBV20-1 and TRBJ2-1; 8 nucleotides line up with TRBD2. The CDR3 length is 11 residues. The junction had 7 bases not matched to a gene; V was cut back by 6 bases and J by 12 bases. Germline CDR1 reads DFQATT; CDR2 reads SNEGSKA (reference sequence). The CDR3 here is CSAQTGGLQFF. DNA for the CDR3: TGCAGTGCACAGACGGGGGGGTTGCAGTTCTTC.

This clone has a single count. The rearrangement links TRBV4-1 to TRBJ2-1; 7 positions match TRBD2. V dropped 0 bases and J dropped 4; count of bases not matched to a gene: 12. The CDR3 has 18 residues. CDR1 and CDR2 (germline): MGHRA, YSYEKL. CDR3 nucleotides: TGCGCCAGCAGCCAAGAGGGTCAGAGCGGGGACTTATACAATGAGCAGTTCTTC. Residues: CASSQEGQSGDLYNEQFF.

This clone was picked up one time. CDR3: CASSVAEGDQPQHF. The CDR3, as DNA: TGTGCCAGCAGCGTAGCTGAGGGGGATCAGCCCCAGCATTTT. The gene calls are TRBV9 and TRBJ1-5; D is possibly TRBD1 (6 bases). The CDR3 length is 14 residues. Between the trimmed V and J ends, which lost 0 bases and 5 bases, there was a span of 9 bases. Germline V gene data show CDR1 as SGDLS and CDR2 as YYNGEE.

This clone was recorded only once. V is TRBV7-9 and J is TRBJ2-7, with 9 nucleotides matching TRBD2. Germline V CDR1 and CDR2: SEHNR, FQNEAQ (reference sequence). This CDR3 is 14 amino acids long. V lost 5 bases and J lost 3; bases outside the gene matches: 5. DNA of the CDR3: TGTGCCAGCAGCCTAATAGCGGGGGACTACGAGCAGTACTTC. It translates to CASSLIAGDYEQYF.